These T cell receptor beta chains were read from a single sample in a study of shared clonotypes between healthy human individuals. TCRdb's copy holds only in-frame clones and misses some; the assay was immunoSEQ multiplex PCR. Seen here are about 1.1 million clones, roughly 77% observed once, and the top ten hold roughly 0.82%. Sequencing used memory CD4+ T cells from PBMCs. The receptors derive from a young man in good health. Some clones in this sample may be carry-over from other donors' samples. The CDR3 runs from the conserved cysteine through the conserved F or W. A D gene is named only where the DNA matches it firmly. Clone size is stated in some rows and not others, as once, few, many or a class when expanded.

d_call	clone_size	cdr3_length	j_call	v_call	cdr3_nt	cdr3_aa
TRBD1	NA	13	TRBJ2-3	TRBV6-6	TGTGCCAGCAGTAGGACAGGGGCAGATACGCAGTATTTT	CASSRTGADTQYF
TRBD1	NA	13	TRBJ1-4	TRBV19	TGTGCCAGCGGGGACAGGGGGCTTGAAAAACTGTTTTTT	CASGDRGLEKLFF
TRBD2	once	16	TRBJ2-3	TRBV7-8	TGTGCCAGCAGCTTATCCGGGACTAGGATAACAGATACGCAGTATTTT	CASSLSGTRITDTQYF
NA	NA	17	TRBJ2-3	TRBV18	TGTGCCAGCTCACCACCGGCTAGCTTCAGCCCCACAGATACGCAGTATTTT	CASSPPASFSPTDTQYF
TRBD1	few	14	TRBJ1-2	TRBV28	TGTGCCAGCAGTACCACCGGGACAGGCGGCGGCTACACCTTC	CASSTTGTGGGYTF
TRBD1	few	14	TRBJ2-2	TRBV30	TGTGCCTGGAATCAGGGGCAGGGGGCCGGGGAGCTGTTTTTT	CAWNQGQGAGELFF
NA	few	15	TRBJ1-1	TRBV5-1	TGCGCCAGCAGCTTGTCCTCCAGTGCAGTCACTGAAGCTTTCTTT	CASSLSSSAVTEAFF
NA	few	9	TRBJ1-1	TRBV11-2	TGTGCCAGCAGCGATGAAGCTTTCTTT	CASSDEAFF
TRBD2	NA	14	TRBJ2-7	TRBV4-2	TGTGCCAGCAGCCAACAAGCGGGACCCTACGAGCAGTACTTC	CASSQQAGPYEQYF
TRBD2	NA	15	TRBJ2-7	TRBV6-1	TGTGCCAGCTGGCCCGGGACTAGCGGGACCTACGAGCAGTACTTC	CASWPGTSGTYEQYF
NA	NA	15	TRBJ1-1	TRBV6-6	TGTGCCAGCAGGCTTCGGCAGGGGATCAACACTGAAGCTTTCTTT	CASRLRQGINTEAFF
NA	NA	14	TRBJ1-4	TRBV5-1	TGCGCCAGCAGCTATCGGAGCGGTAATGAAAAACTGTTTTTT	CASSYRSGNEKLFF
NA	few	12	TRBJ1-3	TRBV6-6	TGTGCCAGCAGTTCCCAACGGAACACCATATATTTT	CASSSQRNTIYF
NA	NA	13	TRBJ2-5	TRBV6-5	TGTGCCAGCAGCGGCAGGGGGGAAGAGACCCAGTACTTC	CASSGRGEETQYF
NA	NA	12	TRBJ2-2	TRBV18	TGTGCCAGCTCACCACCCTCCGGGGAGCTGTTTTTT	CASSPPSGELFF
TRBD1	NA	14	TRBJ2-7	TRBV7-8	TGTGCCAGCAGCGAAAGAGGGGGGACAGGAAAGCAGTACTTC	CASSERGGTGKQYF
NA	NA	16	TRBJ1-4	TRBV28	TGTGCCAGCAGTCCGCCCTCGGACGGCAGAAATGAAAAACTGTTTTTT	CASSPPSDGRNEKLFF
NA	NA	13	TRBJ2-6	TRBV6-5	TGTGCCATCCTTTCCCCTGGGGCCAACGTCCTGACTTTC	CAILSPGANVLTF
TRBD1	few	16	TRBJ2-7	TRBV18	TGTGCCAGCTCACCGAACCCCGGGACAGGAATTTACGAGCAGTACTTC	CASSPNPGTGIYEQYF
TRBD1	NA	17	TRBJ2-2	TRBV19	TGTGCCAGTAGCCGGGGCCTGTGGCAGGGGGCCTCCGGGGAGCTGTTTTTT	CASSRGLWQGASGELFF
NA	few	15	TRBJ1-6	TRBV25-1	TGTGCCAGCAGTGCCCTCACAGGAACCAATTCACCCCTCCACTTT	CASSALTGTNSPLHF
NA	NA	11	TRBJ1-1	TRBV20-1	TGCAGTGCCGGGGACCACACTGAAGCTTTCTTT	CSAGDHTEAFF
NA	NA	15	TRBJ2-5	TRBV2	TGTGCCAGCAGTGTCAGGGAAGGTTCTGGAGAGACCCAGTACTTC	CASSVREGSGETQYF
NA	NA	18	TRBJ2-1	TRBV28	TGTGCCAGCAGTTTTAGACTAGACCTCAGTGGCGCCTACAATGAGCAGTTCTTC	CASSFRLDLSGAYNEQFF
TRBD1	NA	13	TRBJ1-5	TRBV30	TGTGCCTGGGGCAGGGGGGGCAATCAGCCCCAGCATTTT	CAWGRGGNQPQHF
NA	NA	14	TRBJ2-1	TRBV5-1	TGCGCCAGCAGCCCGGGAAACTTTTACAATGAGCAGTTCTTC	CASSPGNFYNEQFF
NA	NA	16	TRBJ1-1	TRBV28	TGTGCCAGCAGTTCCCCGGGGGCCCCTTCGAACACTGAAGCTTTCTTT	CASSSPGAPSNTEAFF
TRBD1	once	13	TRBJ1-1	TRBV30	TGTGCCTCGCTACCGGACAGGGGCACTGAAGCTTTCTTT	CASLPDRGTEAFF
NA	NA	15	TRBJ2-2	TRBV5-1	TGCGCCAGCAGCCTCAGCGGAGCGAACACCGGGGAGCTGTTTTTT	CASSLSGANTGELFF
NA	NA	14	TRBJ2-2	TRBV28	TGTGCCAGCAGGGTACTAGCGAACACCGGGGAGCTGTTTTTT	CASRVLANTGELFF
NA	NA	9	TRBJ1-2	TRBV29-1	TGCAGCGTTGATGCGGGCTACACCTTC	CSVDAGYTF
TRBD2	NA	16	TRBJ2-7	TRBV7-2	TGTGCCAGCAGCTTAGGGAAAGCGGGAAAAGGCTACGAGCAGTACTTC	CASSLGKAGKGYEQYF
NA	NA	15	TRBJ2-7	TRBV28	TGTGCCAGCAGTTTTGGCGCAAACTTATTCTACGAGCAGTACTTC	CASSFGANLFYEQYF
NA	NA	13	TRBJ2-5	TRBV7-9	TGTGCCAGCAGCTTAGCGGGGGCCGAGACCCAGTACTTC	CASSLAGAETQYF
TRBD2	NA	16	TRBJ2-1	TRBV10-1	TGCGCCAGCAGTGAGATTTCTAGCGGGAGAATAAGGGAGCAGTTCTTC	CASSEISSGRIREQFF
TRBD1	NA	19	TRBJ2-6	TRBV10-3	TGTGCCATCACCCCAAGCTTTGGACAGGGGCTCTCTGGGGCCAACGTCCTGACTTTC	CAITPSFGQGLSGANVLTF
TRBD2	NA	17	TRBJ2-5	TRBV13	TGTGCCAGCAGCCCCAGACTAGCGGGGGGAGTGGGTGAGACCCAGTACTTC	CASSPRLAGGVGETQYF
NA	NA	16	TRBJ1-4	TRBV5-1	TGCGCCAGCAGCTTTTCTACCGGGACGGGTAATGAAAAACTGTTTTTT	CASSFSTGTGNEKLFF
NA	NA	13	TRBJ1-1	TRBV15	TGTGCCACCAGCATTCCCTTTGGAACTGAAGCTTTCTTT	CATSIPFGTEAFF
NA	NA	16	TRBJ2-1	TRBV5-1	TGCGCCAGCAGCTTGGGACTTTACCCCGCGGGCGATGAGCAGTTCTTC	CASSLGLYPAGDEQFF
NA	once	14	TRBJ1-4	TRBV5-5	TGTGCCAGCAGCTTGTCAGGGAGTGGTGAAAAACTGTTTTTT	CASSLSGSGEKLFF
NA	few	11	TRBJ2-3	TRBV7-9	TGTGCCAGCAGCCTCACAGATACGCAGTATTTT	CASSLTDTQYF
NA	NA	19	TRBJ2-3	TRBV9	TGTGCCAGCAGCCCCACCTGGGGGGGCGGGAGTTACGTGACAGATACGCAGTATTTT	CASSPTWGGGSYVTDTQYF
TRBD1	NA	16	TRBJ1-1	TRBV4-1	TGCGCCAGCAGCCTTTGGGGTGACAGGGGGAACACTGAAGCTTTCTTT	CASSLWGDRGNTEAFF
TRBD1	NA	14	TRBJ1-2	TRBV5-1	TGCGCCAGCAGCTGGGACAGAACCACCTATGGCTACACCTTC	CASSWDRTTYGYTF
NA	NA	14	TRBJ2-7	TRBV5-1	TGCGCCAGCAGCTTACTAGCTCCGTTTGACGAGCAGTACTTC	CASSLLAPFDEQYF
TRBD2	few	16	TRBJ2-6	TRBV5-1	TGCGCCAGCACCCTAACGGGGGGTGCCGGGGCCAACGTCCTGACTTTC	CASTLTGGAGANVLTF
NA	NA	14	TRBJ1-1	TRBV30	TGTGCCTGGGACGTTCCAGGTGTGAACACTGAAGCTTTCTTT	CAWDVPGVNTEAFF
NA	NA	13	TRBJ1-5	TRBV6-5	TGTGCCAGCAGTTATAATCAGGCACAGCCCCAGCATTTT	CASSYNQAQPQHF
NA	NA	12	TRBJ2-2	TRBV11-2	TGTGCCAGCAGCTTAGGGACCGGGGAGCTGTTTTTT	CASSLGTGELFF
TRBD1	NA	14	TRBJ2-7	TRBV6-1	TGTGCCAGCAGGTGGACAGGGGAGTCCTACGAGCAGTACTTC	CASRWTGESYEQYF
TRBD1	NA	15	TRBJ2-5	TRBV7-2	TGTGCCAGCAGCTTATGGACAGGGGGCAGAGAGACCCAGTACTTC	CASSLWTGGRETQYF
NA	NA	12	TRBJ1-4	TRBV7-9	TGTGCCAGCAGCGGTGAAGGAGAAAAACTGTTTTTT	CASSGEGEKLFF
NA	NA	12	TRBJ2-1	TRBV11-3	TGTGCCAGCAGCCCCTCTGACAATGAGCAGTTCTTC	CASSPSDNEQFF
NA	NA	17	TRBJ1-2	TRBV21-1	TGTGCCAGCACCTACCCAGGAGGGGACCGCGGTTCCTATGGCTACACCTTC	CASTYPGGDRGSYGYTF